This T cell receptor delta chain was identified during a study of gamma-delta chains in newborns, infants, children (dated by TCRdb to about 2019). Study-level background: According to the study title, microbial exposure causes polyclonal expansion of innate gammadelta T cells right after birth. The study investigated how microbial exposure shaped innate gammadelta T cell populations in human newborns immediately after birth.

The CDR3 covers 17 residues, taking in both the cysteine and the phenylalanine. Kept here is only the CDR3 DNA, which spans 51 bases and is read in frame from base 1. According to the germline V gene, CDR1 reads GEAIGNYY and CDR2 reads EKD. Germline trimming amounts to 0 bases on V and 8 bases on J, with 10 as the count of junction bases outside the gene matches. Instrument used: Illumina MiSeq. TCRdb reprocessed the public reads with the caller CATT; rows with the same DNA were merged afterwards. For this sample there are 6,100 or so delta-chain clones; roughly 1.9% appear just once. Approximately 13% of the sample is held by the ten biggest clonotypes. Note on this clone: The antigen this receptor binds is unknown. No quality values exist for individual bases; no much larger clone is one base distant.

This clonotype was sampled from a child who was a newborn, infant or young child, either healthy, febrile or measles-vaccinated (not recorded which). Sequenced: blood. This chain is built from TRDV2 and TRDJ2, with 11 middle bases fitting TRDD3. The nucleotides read TGTGCCTGTGACACCTTACTGGGGGATATAGCGACCGCACAACTCTTCTTT. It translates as CACDTLLGDIATAQLFF.